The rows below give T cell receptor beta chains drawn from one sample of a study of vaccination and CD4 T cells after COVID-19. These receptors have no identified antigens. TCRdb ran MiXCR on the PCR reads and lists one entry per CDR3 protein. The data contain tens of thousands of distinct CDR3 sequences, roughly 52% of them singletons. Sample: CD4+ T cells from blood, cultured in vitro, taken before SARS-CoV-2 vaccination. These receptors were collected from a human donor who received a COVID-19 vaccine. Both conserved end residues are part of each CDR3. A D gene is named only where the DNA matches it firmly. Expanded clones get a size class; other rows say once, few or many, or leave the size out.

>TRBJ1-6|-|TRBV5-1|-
CASSLVQGGNSPLHF
TGCGCCAGCAGCTTGGTTCAGGGTGGGAATTCACCCCTCCACTTT
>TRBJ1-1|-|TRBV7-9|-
CASSLAGRDTEAFF
TGTGCCAGCAGCTTAGCAGGGAGGGACACTGAAGCTTTCTTT
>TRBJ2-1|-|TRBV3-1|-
CASSQNPLATVGNEQFF
TGTGCCAGCAGCCAAAACCCTCTAGCAACGGTTGGAAATGAGCAGTTCTTC
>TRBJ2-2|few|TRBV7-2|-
CASSRRPGDITGELFF
TGTGCCAGCAGCCGCCGTCCTGGGGACATCACCGGGGAGCTGTTTTTT
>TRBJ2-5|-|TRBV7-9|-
CASRPGTGETQYF
TGTGCCAGCAGACCAGGGACCGGGGAGACCCAGTACTTC
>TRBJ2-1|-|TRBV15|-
CATSTYYNEQFF
TGTGCCACCAGCACTTACTACAATGAGCAGTTCTTC
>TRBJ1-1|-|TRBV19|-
CASSIFPGAMNTEAFF
TGTGCCAGTAGTATATTTCCTGGGGCAATGAACACTGAAGCCTTCTTT
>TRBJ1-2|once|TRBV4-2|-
CASSQDGGHYGYTF
TGTGCCAGCAGCCAAGACGGGGGGCACTATGGCTACACCTTC
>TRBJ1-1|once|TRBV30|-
CASKRGGAARQNTEAFF
TGTGCCTCCAAAAGGGGGGGGGCGGCCCGACAAAACACTGAAGCTTTCTTT
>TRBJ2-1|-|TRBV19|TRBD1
CASSIPRADRDRGAHEQFF
TGTGCCAGTAGTATCCCTAGGGCTGACCGGGACAGGGGAGCCCATGAGCAGTTCTTC
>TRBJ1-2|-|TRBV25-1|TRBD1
CASRRGGQSNYGYTF
TGTGCCAGCCGGAGGGGGGGACAGTCAAACTATGGCTACACCTTC